This T cell receptor (beta chain) was captured in a study of patients and donors after allogeneic stem cell transplantation. Per the germline V gene, CDR1 is SQVTM and CDR2 is ANQGSEA. The CDR3 sequence is 11 residues long. Trimming left V 6 bases short and J 8 bases short, with 13 bases between. MiXCR, run by TCRdb on the RT-PCR reads, gives a single entry per CDR3 protein. The table shows about 960,000 distinct CDR3 sequences, with more than 15% occurring only once. The chain is built from TRBV29-1 and TRBJ1-2, with D unresolved. The sequence was collected from a human donor who was either an allogeneic HSCT recipient or a stem cell or donor lymphocyte infusion donor (not recorded which). It is not recorded whose cells these are; they may come from a transplant donor. The sequenced sample was blood, either unsorted or a sorted T cell fraction (not recorded which). This CDR3 is CSVRNTAGYTF. Here the CDR3 DNA reads TGCAGCGTCCGAAACACGGCGGGCTACACCTTC.